This T cell receptor (beta chain) was recorded in a study of blood T cell repertoires in COVID-19. Study-level information: Samples representing acute and convalescent COVID-19 were sourced from the United States, Italy and Spain. Sources were T cells, B-cell-depleted T cells, or PBMCs; the material itself was cDNA or gDNA.

The CDR3 is 15 residues long. With V trimmed by 5 bases and J by 5 bases, 7 bases remained unmatched. Germline V gene data show CDR1 as MNHEY and CDR2 as SMNVEV (reference sequence). Original methodology: Researchers report that nucleated cell counts were estimated from reference gene primer amplification. Assay used: immunoSEQ multiplex PCR; TCRdb lists only in-frame clones, some missing. V, J and clone size are taken as reported in that table, and D and trimming were inferred from the DNA itself. The table shows 30,000 to 40,000 clones, with approximately 88% occurring only once. Sequencing was carried out using peripheral blood. The J gene is TRBJ2-3, the V gene TRBV27, with 10 positions matching TRBD2. This TCR derives from a human donor in a cohort sampled during active COVID-19. The CDR3 sequence is CASSPLAGARDTQYF. CDR3 nucleotide sequence: TGTGCCAGCAGTCCCCTAGCGGGAGCGAGAGATACGCAGTATTTT.